This TCR beta chain was sequenced during a study of blood T cells in healthy people across ages. Study outcomes and limitations: The CMV status of each donor remained undetermined, and this could have confounded shifts in expanded clonotypes. Long-lived and aged donors differed, with more naive CD4+ cells and higher diversity in the long-lived.

The extraction recovered at least 5 micrograms of total RNA per sample. The V end was cut by 2 bases, the J end by 3 bases, with 13 bases between. The CDR3 is 15 residues long. Germline V lookup: CDR1 LGHNT, CDR2 FRNRAP. There are a few counts of this clonotype. Antigen unknown. A J-beta primer mix and a sample-barcoded 5' primer were used in a second PCR of roughly 6 to 11 cycles. TCRdb independently ran MiXCR on the 5' RACE reads; one entry per CDR3 protein. Of roughly 900,000 distinct CDR3 sequences listed, about 44% were seen once; the top ten hold 13%. This receptor was identified in a man between 25 and 39 years old in good health. J is TRBJ2-5 and V is TRBV12-5; D is ambiguous. Sequencing was carried out using blood. The CDR3 DNA follows: TGTGCTAGTGGTTTGACCGCCGGCAGGAAAGAGACCCAGTACTTC. Its protein is CASGLTAGRKETQYF. Drawing the rest from reference TRBV12-5 and TRBJ2-5, the complete variable domain is DARVTQTPRHKVTEMGQEVTMRCQPILGHNTVFWYRQTMMQGLELLAYFRNRAPLDDSGMPKDRFSAEMPDATLATLKIQPSEPRDSAVYFCASGLTAGRKETQYFGPGTRLLVL.